The 30 T cell receptor beta chains presented below share a single source sample, sequenced in a study of blood T cell repertoires in COVID-19. Profiling relied on immunoSEQ multiplex PCR, and the TCRdb table lists in-frame clones only, not all of them. This sample yields around 370,000 clones, of which around 91% are seen a single time; under 3.5% belongs to the top ten. Sequenced material: peripheral blood. The receptor set was obtained from a woman between 18 and 30 years old who had recovered from COVID-19.

V gene TRBV4-1 combines with J gene TRBJ1-5; 11 bases are shared with TRBD1. V lost 3 bases, J lost 6 bases, and 4 bases stayed unmatched. The germline V gene has CDR1 MGHRA and CDR2 YSYEKL. The CDR3 is made up of 15 amino acids. CDR3 in DNA: TGCGCCAGCAGCCAGGGGGACAGGGGGAGTCAGCCCCAGCATTTT. Translation gives CASSQGDRGSQPQHF.

The genes are TRBV14 and TRBJ2-1, with 8 bases fitting TRBD1. This CDR3 spans 15 amino acids. Germline V gene data show CDR1 as SGHDN and CDR2 as FVKESK. J was trimmed by 3 bases and V by 5 bases; bases with no gene match: 6. The CDR3 region has the DNA TGTGCCAGCAGCGAATTCGGACAGGGCTACAATGAGCAGTTCTTC. Its protein product is CASSEFGQGYNEQFF.

This chain links TRBV7-2 with TRBJ2-1; D remains ambiguous. Germline-derived CDR1 and CDR2 are SGHTA and FQGNSA. Trimming took 1 base from V and 12 from J, leaving 19 bases between them. This CDR3 comprises 15 residues. The CDR3 loop is CASSLEAIASSMQFF. CDR3 nucleotides: TGTGCCAGCAGCTTAGAGGCAATCGCTAGTTCGATGCAGTTCTTC. The complete variable domain, with remaining parts taken from reference TRBV7-2 and TRBJ2-1, reads GAGVSQSPSNKVTEKGKDVELRCDPISGHTALYWYRQSLGQGLEFLIYFQGNSAPDKSGLPSDRFSAERTGGSVSTLTIQRTQQEDSAVYLCASSLEAIASSMQFFGPGTRLTVL.

CDR3 amino acids: CATSKDRAGCPYEQYV. The CDR3 DNA reads as TGTGCCACCAGTAAAGACAGGGCTGGCTGTCCCTACGAGCAGTACGTC. The chain couples TRBV24-1 to TRBJ2-7; TRBD1 matches 7 bases. The CDR3 extends over 16 amino acids. V was clipped by 6 bases and J by 2 bases; unmatched bases: 12. From germline, CDR1 is KGHDR and CDR2 SFDVKD.

The sample holds one count of this clone. This rearrangement joins TRBV9 to TRBJ1-2, with a tentative D call TRBD1 (6 bases). CDR1 and CDR2 (germline): SGDLS, YYNGEE. V shed 3 bases and J shed 2 bases, with 17 bases lying between them. The CDR3 runs to 16 residues. CDR3 DNA sequence: TGTGCCAGCAGCGGGAAGTGGACAGACCCGAACTATGGCTACACCTTC. It yields the protein CASSGKWTDPNYGYTF.

The CDR3 here is CASSPLGPAGASGETQYF. DNA of the CDR3: TGTGCCAGCAGCCCCTTAGGCCCAGCGGGAGCTTCAGGAGAGACCCAGTACTTC. The chain uses TRBV14 and TRBJ2-5, with 8 bases identical to TRBD2. Germline lookup yields CDR1 SGHDN and CDR2 FVKESK. Germline trimming cut 4 bases from V and 4 bases from J; bases unmatched to any gene: 17. This CDR3 has 18 residues.

This clone was seen only once. The genes are TRBV2 and TRBJ2-1; 9 bases map to TRBD2. The CDR3 has 17 residues. J gave up 1 base and V 1 base, and 5 bases lay outside the gene matches. Per the germline V gene, CDR1 is SNHLY and CDR2 is FYNNEI. The CDR3 loop reads CASSEDFAGGSYNEQFF. As DNA, the CDR3 is TGTGCCAGCAGTGAAGACTTTGCGGGAGGGTCCTACAATGAGCAGTTCTTC.

The chain couples TRBV7-2 to TRBJ2-7; unclear D gene. The CDR3 length is 13 residues. Germline-derived CDR1 and CDR2 are SGHTA and FQGNSA. Between the trimmed V and J ends, which lost 1 base and 4 bases, there was a span of 8 bases. The CDR3, as DNA: TGTGCCAGCAGCTTAGGTGGCATATACGAGCAGTACGTC. This gives the protein CASSLGGIYEQYV.

This clone was detected only once. The gene calls are TRBV1 and TRBJ2-7; no DNA check was done on the table's D call, TRBD2. TRBV1 is a documented pseudogene. The CDR3 runs to 17 residues. The CDR3 DNA sequence: TGCACCAGCAGCTTGAGCGGGAGGGCCTCAGTTCGTGGAGAGCAGTACGTC. Protein product: CTSSLSGRASVRGEQYV.

The chain carries TRBV15 and TRBJ2-1; 10 bases agree with TRBD2. This CDR3 region has 16 residues. J was trimmed by 5 bases and V by 2 bases; bases with no gene match: 6. Germline V gene lookup returns CDR1 LNHNV and CDR2 YYDKDF (reference sequence). The CDR3 region has the DNA TGTGCCACCAGCAGAATACTAGCGGGGATACACAATGAGCAGTTCTTC. Amino acids: CATSRILAGIHNEQFF.

The table lists this clone with a count of one. This chain joins TRBV18 and TRBJ1-2; 8 positions match TRBD1. CDR1 is KGHSH and CDR2 is LQKENI in the germline V gene. After removal of 3 bases from V and 4 bases from J, the junction contained 13 bases not matched to a gene. The CDR3 totals 17 residues. CDR3 nucleotides: TGTGCCAGCTCACCGGGCTTGAGGGACAGGATTGCCTATGGCTACACCTTC. This encodes CASSPGLRDRIAYGYTF.

J is TRBJ1-1 and V is TRBV6-5; D is possibly TRBD1 (5 bases). With 5 bases removed from V and 7 bases from J, the gap between germline ends came to 17 bases. Germline lookup yields CDR1 MNHEY and CDR2 SVGAGI. This CDR3 contains 14 residues. CDR3 amino acids: CASSRGSLIGEAFF. In DNA form, the CDR3 reads TGTGCCAGCAGTAGGGGCAGCTTGATCGGTGAAGCTTTCTTT.

This rearrangement joins TRBV19 to TRBJ2-3; D call uncertain. Germline CDR1 LNHDA, CDR2 SQIVND (reference sequence). V lost 10 bases to trimming and J lost 0 bases, with 17 bases between them. This CDR3 region has 15 residues. Written as DNA, the CDR3 is TGTGCCACTTCTAGTGTGGAGTTGAGCACAGATACGCAGTATTTT. Translating it yields CATSSVELSTDTQYF.

This sequence joins TRBV9 and TRBJ2-2; 10 bases fit TRBD2. Unmatched junction bases numbered 6, after V lost 1 base and J lost 6 bases. Germline values: CDR1 SGDLS, CDR2 YYNGEE. This CDR3 region has 16 residues. DNA of the CDR3: TGTGCCAGCAGCGTAACCCCTAGCGGGAGTGCCGGGGAGCTGTTTTTT. Translated, it gives CASSVTPSGSAGELFF.

J is TRBJ1-1 and V is TRBV18; tentatively, D is TRBD1 (6 bases). This CDR3 has 14 residues. Deletions cut 3 bases from V and 1 base from J, with 9 bases between. Germline-derived CDR1 and CDR2 are KGHSH and LQKENI. CDR3 amino acids: CASSPRTENTEAFF. DNA of the CDR3: TGTGCCAGCTCACCCAGGACAGAGAACACTGAAGCTTTCTTT.

The rearrangement joins TRBV6-2 or TRBV6-3 to TRBJ2-5, with a weak D call TRBD2 (5 bases). The length of the CDR3 is 12 residues. The V end lost 3 bases, the J end lost 7 bases, and 9 bases lay between the germline ends. CDR1 MNHEY and CDR2 SVGEGT come from the germline V gene. CDR3 DNA: TGTGCCAGCAGTTATGAGCGGAGGACCCAGTACTTC. This gives the protein CASSYERRTQYF.

This chain uses TRBV21-1 with TRBJ2-7; TRBD2 is the table's D call, not checked against the DNA. TRBV21-1 is a pseudogene. This CDR3 contains 15 residues. The CDR3 loop reads CASSLTSGSSNEQYV. Here the CDR3 DNA reads TGTGCCAGCAGCCTGACTAGCGGGAGTAGTAACGAGCAGTACGTC.

The chain couples TRBV2 to TRBJ1-1; D is unresolved. The CDR3 loop spans 17 amino acids. Germline lookup yields CDR1 SNHLY and CDR2 FYNNEI. V shed 2 bases and J shed 0 bases, with 16 bases lying between them. CDR3 bases: TGTGCCAGCAGTGAACAACTTAGGCAGGTGATGAACACTGAAGCTTTCTTT. Protein sequence: CASSEQLRQVMNTEAFF.

The DNA of the CDR3 is TGTGCCACCCAGTTGGCAGGGGACACTGAAGCTTTCTTT. Translation: CATQLAGDTEAFF. V is TRBV24-1 and J is TRBJ1-1; D perhaps matches TRBD1 (6 bases). The ends were cut back, 9 bases at V and 3 bases at J, with 13 bases in the middle. There are 13 residues in the CDR3. The germline V gene encodes CDR1 KGHDR and CDR2 SFDVKD.

The chain carries TRBV27 and TRBJ2-3; the match to TRBD1 covers 9 bases. The germline V gene encodes CDR1 MNHEY and CDR2 SMNVEV (reference sequence). CDR3 length: 19 amino acids. The J segment lost 0 bases and the V segment lost 1 base, leaving 11 bases of the junction unmatched. The CDR3 region is CASSLYWTGAMGSTDTQYF. The CDR3, as DNA: TGTGCCAGCAGTTTATATTGGACAGGGGCAATGGGGAGCACAGATACGCAGTATTTT.

The chain has TRBV10-1 and TRBJ2-5; D may be TRBD1 (6 bases). V dropped 3 bases and J dropped 3 bases, with 14 bases sitting between them. Per the germline V gene, CDR1 is WNHNN and CDR2 is SYGVQD (reference sequence). There are 15 residues in the CDR3. CDR3 DNA sequence: TGCGCCAGCAGTGATAGTTTGAGACAGGAAGAGACCCAGTACTTC. It specifies CASSDSLRQEETQYF.

The rearrangement uses TRBV7-2 and TRBJ2-3; D perhaps matches TRBD1 (5 bases). CDR3 length: 15 residues. Trimming took off 1 base at V and 3 bases at J, with 11 bases between the two ends. Germline V gives CDR1 SGHTA, CDR2 FQGNSA. The CDR3: CASSLGGAPTDTQYF. For the CDR3, the DNA is TGTGCCAGCAGCTTAGGTGGGGCGCCGACAGATACGCAGTATTTT. The full variable domain, its missing parts supplied by reference TRBV7-2 and TRBJ2-3, is GAGVSQSPSNKVTEKGKDVELRCDPISGHTALYWYRQSLGQGLEFLIYFQGNSAPDKSGLPSDRFSAERTGGSVSTLTIQRTQQEDSAVYLCASSLGGAPTDTQYFGPGTRLTVL.

This chain connects TRBV4-1 to TRBJ2-3; D is unresolved. The length of the CDR3 is 14 residues. The germline V gene has CDR1 MGHRA and CDR2 YSYEKL. Trimming cost V 1 base and J 0 bases, with 5 bases left between them. The CDR3 loop is CASSQGRSTDTQYF. As DNA, the CDR3 is TGCGCCAGCAGCCAAGGGAGAAGCACAGATACGCAGTATTTT.

This chain joins TRBV5-6 and TRBJ2-7, with TRBD2 matching over 11 bases. Germline V gives CDR1 SGHDT, CDR2 YYEEEE. The CDR3 spans 15 residues. V lost 6 bases and J lost 2; bases outside the gene matches: 7. CDR3 sequence (DNA): TGTGCCAGCACGACCGTAGCGGGAGGGCCCTACGAGCAGTACGTC. Its protein is CASTTVAGGPYEQYV.

The chain carries TRBV5-1 and TRBJ2-5; a possible D gene is TRBD2 (5 bases). CDR3 length: 14 amino acids. The V end was cut by 4 bases, the J end by 3 bases, with 13 bases between. Germline values: CDR1 SGHRS, CDR2 YFSETQ. The CDR3 coding sequence is TGCGCCAGCAGCCCCCGGACTGGAAAAGAGACCCAGTACTTC. The encoded protein is CASSPRTGKETQYF.

The CDR3 is CASSVGSSGRASEQFF. The CDR3 nucleotides read TGTGCCAGCAGCGTAGGATCTAGCGGGAGGGCCAGTGAGCAGTTCTTC. The chain carries TRBV9 and TRBJ2-1; the match to TRBD2 covers 12 bases. Germline V CDR1 and CDR2: SGDLS, YYNGEE. The CDR3 consists of 16 residues. Trimming took 0 bases from V and 9 from J; bases not matched to a gene: 7. Variable domain in full (rest from reference TRBV9 and TRBJ2-1): DSGVTQTPKHLITATGQRVTLRCSPRSGDLSVYWYQQSLDQGLQFLIQYYNGEERAKGNILERFSAQQFPDLHSELNLSSLELGDSALYFCASSVGSSGRASEQFFGPGTRLTVL.

V usage is TRBV7-2 and J usage is TRBJ2-1; 11 nucleotides line up with TRBD2. In germline, CDR1 is SGHTA, CDR2 FQGNSA. V trimming: 5 bases; J trimming: 1 base; junction bases outside the gene matches: 13. The CDR3 is 19 amino acids. For the CDR3, the DNA is TGTGCCAGCAGCCCAGGACTAGCGGGCCAAAGGGGGTCCTACAATGAGCAGTTCTTC. It codes for CASSPGLAGQRGSYNEQFF.

V and J are TRBV19 and TRBJ2-1; 9 bases line up with TRBD2. V shed 1 base, J shed 4 bases, and the junction held 11 bases outside the gene matches. Germline-derived CDR1 and CDR2 are LNHDA and SQIVND (reference sequence). This CDR3 spans 18 amino acids. Written as DNA, the CDR3 is TGTGCCAGTAGTATAGTGGCCCCGGCTAGCGGGAAGTACAATGAGCAGTTCTTC. This codes for CASSIVAPASGKYNEQFF.

The rearrangement links TRBV7-9 to TRBJ1-2, with TRBD1 matching 7 bases. J was trimmed by 4 bases and V by 6 bases; bases with no gene match: 11. The CDR3 runs to 15 residues. Looked up from germline, CDR1 is SEHNR and CDR2 is FQNEAQ (reference sequence). The CDR3 DNA follows: TGTGCCAGCAGTTTCGCGGGACAGCTCTTCTATGGCTACACCTTC. It codes for CASSFAGQLFYGYTF.

The rearrangement joins TRBV18 to TRBJ1-2; the D is unclear. The germline CDR1 and CDR2 sequences are KGHSH and LQKENI. The germline V and J ends were trimmed by 1 base and 4 bases, with 13 bases remaining between them. The CDR3 covers 15 residues. CDR3 region: CASSPQWQNIYGYTF. The CDR3 DNA reads TGTGCCAGCTCACCACAGTGGCAGAACATCTATGGCTACACCTTC.